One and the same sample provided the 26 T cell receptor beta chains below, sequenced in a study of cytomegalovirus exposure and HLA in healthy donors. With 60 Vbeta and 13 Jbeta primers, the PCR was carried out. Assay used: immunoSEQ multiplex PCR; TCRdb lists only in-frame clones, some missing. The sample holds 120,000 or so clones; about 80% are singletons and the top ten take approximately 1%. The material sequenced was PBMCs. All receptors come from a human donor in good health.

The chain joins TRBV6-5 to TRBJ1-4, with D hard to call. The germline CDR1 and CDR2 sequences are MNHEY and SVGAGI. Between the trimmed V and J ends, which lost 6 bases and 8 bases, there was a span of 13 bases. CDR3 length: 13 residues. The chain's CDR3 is CASRANGWEKLFF. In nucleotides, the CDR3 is TGTGCCAGCAGAGCTAACGGGTGGGAAAAACTGTTTTTT.

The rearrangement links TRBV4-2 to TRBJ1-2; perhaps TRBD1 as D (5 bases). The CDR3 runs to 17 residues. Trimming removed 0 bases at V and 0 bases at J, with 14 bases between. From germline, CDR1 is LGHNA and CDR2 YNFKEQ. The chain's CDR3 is CASSQDRVLTANYGYTF. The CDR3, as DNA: TGTGCCAGCAGCCAAGATAGAGTCCTGACAGCTAACTATGGCTACACCTTC.

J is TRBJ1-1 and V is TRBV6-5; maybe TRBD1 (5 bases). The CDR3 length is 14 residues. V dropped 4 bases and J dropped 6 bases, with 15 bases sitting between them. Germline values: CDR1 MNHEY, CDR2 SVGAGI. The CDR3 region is CASSLAGGRAEAFF. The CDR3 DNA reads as TGTGCCAGCAGTTTGGCGGGGGGGAGGGCTGAAGCTTTCTTT.

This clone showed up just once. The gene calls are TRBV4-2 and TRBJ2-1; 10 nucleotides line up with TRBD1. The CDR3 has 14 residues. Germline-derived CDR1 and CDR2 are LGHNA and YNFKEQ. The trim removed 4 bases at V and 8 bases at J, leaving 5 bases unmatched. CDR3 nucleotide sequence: TGTGCCAGCAGCCCGAGTGACAGGGGGCATGAGCAGTTCTTC. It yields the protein CASSPSDRGHEQFF.

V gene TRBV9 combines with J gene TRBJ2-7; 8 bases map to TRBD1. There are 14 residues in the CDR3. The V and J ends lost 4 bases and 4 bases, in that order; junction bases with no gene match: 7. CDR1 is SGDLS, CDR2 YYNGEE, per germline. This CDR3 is CASSPDRASYEQYF. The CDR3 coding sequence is TGTGCCAGCAGCCCGGACAGGGCTTCTTACGAGCAGTACTTC.

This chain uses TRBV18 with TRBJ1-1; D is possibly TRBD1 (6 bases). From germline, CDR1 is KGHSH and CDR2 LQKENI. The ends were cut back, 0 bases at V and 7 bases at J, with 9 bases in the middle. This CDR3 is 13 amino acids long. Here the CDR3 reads CASSPPGGGEAFF. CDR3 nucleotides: TGTGCCAGCTCACCACCAGGGGGTGGTGAAGCTTTCTTT. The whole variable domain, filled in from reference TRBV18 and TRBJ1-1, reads NAGVMQNPRHLVRRRGQEARLRCSPMKGHSHVYWYRQLPEEGLKFMVYLQKENIIDESGMPKERFSAEFPKEGPSILRIQQVVRGDSAAYFCASSPPGGGEAFFGQGTRLTVV.

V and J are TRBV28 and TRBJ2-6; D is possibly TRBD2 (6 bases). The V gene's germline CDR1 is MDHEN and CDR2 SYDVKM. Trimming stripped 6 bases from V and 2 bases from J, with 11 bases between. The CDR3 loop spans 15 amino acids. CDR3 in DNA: TGTGCCAGCAGACCCGGGAGCACTGGGGCCAACGTCCTGACTTTC. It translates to CASRPGSTGANVLTF.

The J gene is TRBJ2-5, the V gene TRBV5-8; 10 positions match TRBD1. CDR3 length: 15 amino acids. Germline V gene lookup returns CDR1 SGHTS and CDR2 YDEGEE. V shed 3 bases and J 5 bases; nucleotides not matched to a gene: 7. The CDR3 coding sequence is TGTGCCAGCAGCTCTGGGACAGGGGTTGGCGAGACCCAGTACTTC. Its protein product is CASSSGTGVGETQYF.

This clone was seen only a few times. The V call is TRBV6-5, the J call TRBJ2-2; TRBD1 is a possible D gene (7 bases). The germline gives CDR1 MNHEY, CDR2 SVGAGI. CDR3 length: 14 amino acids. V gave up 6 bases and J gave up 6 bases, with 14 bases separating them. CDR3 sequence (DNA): TGTGCCAGCAGCCGTTCAGGGGGGTCCGGGGAGCTGTTTTTT. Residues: CASSRSGGSGELFF.

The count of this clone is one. DNA of the CDR3: TGTGCCAGCAGCCCCGACCGGGACTCCAGAACGGTTACGCAGTATTTT. This encodes CASSPDRDSRTVTQYF. The rearrangement links TRBV4-2 to TRBJ2-3; weak D call: TRBD2 (6 bases). V lost 4 bases and J lost 8, with 22 bases in between. The CDR3 totals 16 residues. Germline CDR1 LGHNA, CDR2 YNFKEQ.

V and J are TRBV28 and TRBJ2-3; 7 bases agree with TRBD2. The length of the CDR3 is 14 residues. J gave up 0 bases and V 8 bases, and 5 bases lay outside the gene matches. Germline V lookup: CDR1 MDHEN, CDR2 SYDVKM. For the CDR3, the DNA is TGTGCCAGCGGGGAGGGGAGTAGCACAGATACGCAGTATTTT. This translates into CASGEGSSTDTQYF.

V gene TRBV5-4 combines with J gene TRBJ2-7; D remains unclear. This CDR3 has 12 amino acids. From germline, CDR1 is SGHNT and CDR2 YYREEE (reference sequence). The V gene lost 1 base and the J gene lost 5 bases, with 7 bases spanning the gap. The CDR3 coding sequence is TGTGCCAGCAGCTTGCGCGTGCACGAGCAGTACTTC. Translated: CASSLRVHEQYF.

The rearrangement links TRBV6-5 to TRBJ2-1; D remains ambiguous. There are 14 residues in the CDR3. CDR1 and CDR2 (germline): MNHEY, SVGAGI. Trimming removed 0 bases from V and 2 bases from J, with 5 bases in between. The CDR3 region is CASSYSSAYNEQFF. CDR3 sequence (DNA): TGTGCCAGCAGTTACTCTTCGGCCTACAATGAGCAGTTCTTC.

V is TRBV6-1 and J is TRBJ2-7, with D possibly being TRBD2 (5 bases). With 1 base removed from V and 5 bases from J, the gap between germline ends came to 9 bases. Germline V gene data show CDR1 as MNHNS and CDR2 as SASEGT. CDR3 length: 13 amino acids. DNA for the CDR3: TGTGCCAGCAGTGAAGTTCTGAGGGACGAGCAGTACTTC. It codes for CASSEVLRDEQYF.

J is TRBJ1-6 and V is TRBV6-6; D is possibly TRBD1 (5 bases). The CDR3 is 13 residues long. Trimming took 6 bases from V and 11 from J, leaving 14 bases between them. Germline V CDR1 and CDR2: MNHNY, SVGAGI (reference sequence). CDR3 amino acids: CASRAGSEAPLHF. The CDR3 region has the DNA TGTGCCAGCAGGGCAGGGTCAGAGGCACCCCTCCACTTT.

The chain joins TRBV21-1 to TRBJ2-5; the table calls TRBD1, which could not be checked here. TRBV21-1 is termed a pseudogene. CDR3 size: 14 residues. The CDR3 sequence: CASSKGWTGETQYF. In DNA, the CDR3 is TGTGCCAGCAGCAAAGGATGGACAGGAGAGACCCAGTACTTC.

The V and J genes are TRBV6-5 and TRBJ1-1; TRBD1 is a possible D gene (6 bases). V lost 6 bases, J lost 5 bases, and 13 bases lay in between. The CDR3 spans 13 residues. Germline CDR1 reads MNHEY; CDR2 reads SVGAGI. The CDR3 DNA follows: TGTGCCAGCAGGTTGGGACACGGGACTGAAGCTTTCTTT. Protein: CASRLGHGTEAFF.

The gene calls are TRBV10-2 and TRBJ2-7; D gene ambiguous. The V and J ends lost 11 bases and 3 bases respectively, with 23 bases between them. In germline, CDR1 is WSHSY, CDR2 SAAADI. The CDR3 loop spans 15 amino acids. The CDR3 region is CACLREQTTYYEQYF. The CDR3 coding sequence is TGCGCCTGTCTACGAGAGCAGACAACTTACTACGAGCAGTACTTC.

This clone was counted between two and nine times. The CDR3 nucleotides read TGCGCCAGCACAACAGGGACCGACTATGGCTACACCTTC. It yields the protein CASTTGTDYGYTF. V and J are TRBV5-1 and TRBJ1-2; D is perhaps TRBD1 (6 bases). The CDR3 runs to 13 residues. V lost 6 bases and J lost 3, with 12 bases in between. In germline, CDR1 is SGHRS, CDR2 YFSETQ.

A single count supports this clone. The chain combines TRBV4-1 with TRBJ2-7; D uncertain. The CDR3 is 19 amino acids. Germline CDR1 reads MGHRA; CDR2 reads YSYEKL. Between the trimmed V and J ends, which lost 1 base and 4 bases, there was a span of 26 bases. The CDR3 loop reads CASSQARGEAYPRDYEQYF. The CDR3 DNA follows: TGCGCCAGCAGCCAAGCCCGAGGAGAGGCTTACCCCCGTGATTACGAGCAGTACTTC.

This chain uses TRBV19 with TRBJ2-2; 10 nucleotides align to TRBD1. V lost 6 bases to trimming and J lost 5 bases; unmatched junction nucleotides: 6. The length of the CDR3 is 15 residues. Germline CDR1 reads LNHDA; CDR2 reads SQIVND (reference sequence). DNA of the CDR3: TGTGCCAGTAGGATGACAGGGGGCTTTACCGGGGAGCTGTTTTTT. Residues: CASRMTGGFTGELFF.

The CDR3 here is CASSLDGIDQPQHF. DNA for the CDR3: TGCGCCAGCAGCTTGGACGGGATAGATCAGCCCCAGCATTTT. The chain joins TRBV5-1 to TRBJ1-5; D remains ambiguous. The germline V gene has CDR1 SGHRS and CDR2 YFSETQ. V lost 0 bases and J 5 bases, leaving 9 bases between the germline ends. The CDR3 has 14 residues.

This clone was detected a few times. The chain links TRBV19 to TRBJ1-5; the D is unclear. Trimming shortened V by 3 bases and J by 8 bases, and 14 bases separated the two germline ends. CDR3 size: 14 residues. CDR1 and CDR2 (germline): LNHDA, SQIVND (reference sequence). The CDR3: CASSIGSGLEPQHF. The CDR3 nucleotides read TGTGCCAGTAGTATTGGGAGTGGCTTGGAGCCCCAGCATTTT.

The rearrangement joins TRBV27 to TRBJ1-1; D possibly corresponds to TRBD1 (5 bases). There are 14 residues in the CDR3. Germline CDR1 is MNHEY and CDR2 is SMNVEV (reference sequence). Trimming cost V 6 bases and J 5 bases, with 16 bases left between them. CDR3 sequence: CASSPLGVGTEAFF. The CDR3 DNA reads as TGTGCCAGCAGCCCCCTAGGGGTTGGGACTGAAGCTTTCTTT.

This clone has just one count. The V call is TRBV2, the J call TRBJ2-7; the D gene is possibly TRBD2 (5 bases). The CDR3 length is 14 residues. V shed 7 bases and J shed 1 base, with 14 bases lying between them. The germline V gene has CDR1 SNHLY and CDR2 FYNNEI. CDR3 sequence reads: CASTRSDLSYEQYF. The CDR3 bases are TGTGCCAGCACCCGGTCGGACTTGTCCTACGAGCAGTACTTC.

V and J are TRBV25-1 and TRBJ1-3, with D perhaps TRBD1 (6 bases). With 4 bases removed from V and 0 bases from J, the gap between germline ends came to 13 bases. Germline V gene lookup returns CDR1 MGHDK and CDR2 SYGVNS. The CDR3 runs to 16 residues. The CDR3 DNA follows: TGTGCCAGCAGTGGGACAGTCTTAATCTCTGGAAACACCATATATTTT. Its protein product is CASSGTVLISGNTIYF.